One and the same sample provided the 25 T cell receptor beta chains below, sequenced in a study of cytomegalovirus exposure and HLA in healthy donors. Repertoires were generated with immunoSEQ multiplex PCR, while TCRdb's copy carries only in-frame clones and drops some. The data show some 150,000 clones, around 86% seen once. Sequenced: PBMCs. All receptors derive from a man in his late teens or twenties in good health and CMV-seropositive.

CDR3 region: CASSLTGPGNTIYF. The CDR3 region has the DNA TGTGCCAGCAGCTTGACAGGTCCTGGAAACACCATATATTTT. This chain links TRBV11-3 with TRBJ1-3; maybe TRBD1 (6 bases). The CDR3 is made up of 14 amino acids. Deletions cut 3 bases from V and 2 bases from J, with 8 bases between. CDR1 SGHNT and CDR2 YENEEA come from the germline V gene.

This chain connects TRBV7-2 to TRBJ2-2; possible D gene TRBD2, 5 bases. Looked up from germline, CDR1 is SGHTA and CDR2 is FQGNSA. This CDR3 comprises 12 residues. Trimming removed 11 bases from V and 1 base from J, with 8 bases in between. CDR3 amino acids: CAGGGNTGELFF. The CDR3 bases are TGTGCCGGCGGAGGGAACACCGGGGAGCTGTTTTTT.

This clone was seen a handful of times. The V and J genes are TRBV2 and TRBJ2-7; TRBD1 matches at 8 bases. CDR3 size: 15 residues. V lost 1 base, J lost 3 bases, and 5 bases stayed unmatched. The germline CDR1 and CDR2 sequences are SNHLY and FYNNEI. CDR3 sequence (DNA): TGTGCCAGCAGTGAAGGCTGGACAGGGAACTACGAGCAGTACTTC. Residues: CASSEGWTGNYEQYF.

V gene TRBV4-2 combines with J gene TRBJ2-1, with TRBD2 matching 12 bases. Germline V gene data show CDR1 as LGHNA and CDR2 as YNFKEQ. This CDR3 contains 17 residues. Trimming at V came to 3 bases and at J to 3 bases, leaving 6 bases not matched to a gene. CDR3 protein: CASSHPRTSGVYNEQFF. The DNA of the CDR3 is TGTGCCAGCAGCCACCCCAGGACTAGCGGGGTCTACAATGAGCAGTTCTTC.

The CDR3 sequence is CASSPGQGLIVGEKLFF. CDR3 DNA sequence: TGTGCCAGTAGCCCGGGACAGGGGCTGATAGTGGGTGAAAAACTGTTTTTT. The chain uses TRBV19 and TRBJ1-4; 10 nucleotides align to TRBD1. The CDR3 loop spans 17 amino acids. Looked up from germline, CDR1 is LNHDA and CDR2 is SQIVND (reference sequence). J gave up 7 bases and V 6 bases, and 14 bases lay outside the gene matches.

This clone turned up a few times. The rearrangement uses TRBV4-2 and TRBJ2-1; D possibly corresponds to TRBD2 (6 bases). CDR3 size: 16 residues. V lost 4 bases, J lost 4 bases, and 17 bases lay in between. Germline loops: CDR1 LGHNA, CDR2 YNFKEQ. CDR3 nucleotide sequence: TGTGCCAGCAGCCGAGGAGGCGGGACCTCATACAATGAGCAGTTCTTC. It is translated as CASSRGGGTSYNEQFF.

The CDR3 DNA sequence: TGCGCCAGCAGCTCACGGACAGGGGAATACGAGCAGTACTTC. It translates to CASSSRTGEYEQYF. This rearrangement joins TRBV5-1 to TRBJ2-7, with 9 positions matching TRBD1. With V trimmed by 3 bases and J by 4 bases, 5 bases remained unmatched. The CDR3 consists of 14 residues. Germline V gene data show CDR1 as SGHRS and CDR2 as YFSETQ.

The chain couples TRBV9 to TRBJ1-1; a weak D match, TRBD1 (5 bases). This CDR3 is built from 15 residues. The V gene's germline CDR1 is SGDLS and CDR2 YYNGEE. Deletions cut 4 bases from V and 1 base from J, with 14 bases between. CDR3 bases: TGTGCCAGCAGCTTAAGCCGGGACTGGAACACTGAAGCTTTCTTT. Amino acid sequence: CASSLSRDWNTEAFF. Combining the CDR3 with reference TRBV9 and TRBJ1-1 gives the whole variable domain DSGVTQTPKHLITATGQRVTLRCSPRSGDLSVYWYQQSLDQGLQFLIQYYNGEERAKGNILERFSAQQFPDLHSELNLSSLELGDSALYFCASSLSRDWNTEAFFGQGTRLTVV.

V gene TRBV10-3 combines with J gene TRBJ2-6; perhaps TRBD1 as D (5 bases). From germline, CDR1 is ENHRY and CDR2 SYGVKD. This CDR3 is built from 14 residues. Trimming shortened V by 10 bases and J by 1 base, and 11 bases separated the two germline ends. The CDR3 sequence: CASTRDSGANVLTF. Written as DNA, the CDR3 is TGTGCCAGCACCAGGGATTCTGGGGCCAACGTCCTGACTTTC.

The CDR3 sequence is CASSHPSTGEQYF. CDR3 bases: TGCGCCAGCAGCCACCCATCAACGGGGGAGCAGTATTTT. The chain has TRBV4-1 and TRBJ2-3, with D perhaps TRBD2 (6 bases). The CDR3 totals 13 residues. The V gene lost 3 bases and the J gene lost 11 bases, with 15 bases spanning the gap. Germline V gene data show CDR1 as MGHRA and CDR2 as YSYEKL.

The chain recombines TRBV30 with TRBJ2-1; tentative D call: TRBD1 (6 bases). The CDR3 is made up of 13 amino acids. The germline gives CDR1 GTSNPN, CDR2 SVGIG (reference sequence). Trimming removed 5 bases at V and 3 bases at J, with 11 bases between. The CDR3 DNA sequence: TGTGCCTGGGTGCCGGACAGCTACAATGAGCAGTTCTTC. Amino acid sequence: CAWVPDSYNEQFF. Using reference TRBV30 and TRBJ2-1 for the parts outside the CDR3, the full variable domain is SQTIHQWPATLVQPVGSPLSLECTVEGTSNPNLYWYRQAAGRGLQLLFYSVGIGQISSEVPQNLSASRPQDRQFILSSKKLLLSDSGFYLCAWVPDSYNEQFFGPGTRLTVL.

This clone appeared a single time. This may be a read error: a much more frequent sequence differs by one nucleotide. This CDR3 is CASPRWSSYNSPLHF. CDR3 sequence (DNA): TGTGCCAGCCCTAGATGGAGCTCCTATAATTCACCCCTCCACTTT. The chain links TRBV6-1 to TRBJ1-6; D is unclear. With 8 bases removed from V and 0 bases from J, the gap between germline ends came to 11 bases. Germline V CDR1 and CDR2: MNHNS, SASEGT. CDR3 length equals 15 residues.

V usage is TRBV9 and J usage is TRBJ2-1; 10 nucleotides align to TRBD2. The germline V gene encodes CDR1 SGDLS and CDR2 YYNGEE. V shed 0 bases, J shed 4 bases, and the junction held 1 base outside the gene matches. This CDR3 is built from 15 residues. The CDR3 reads CASSVGSGGYNEQFF. The CDR3 DNA follows: TGTGCCAGCAGCGTAGGTAGCGGGGGGTACAATGAGCAGTTCTTC.

The V gene is TRBV9, the J gene TRBJ1-2; D gene ambiguous. There are 15 residues in the CDR3. V lost 0 bases and J 5 bases, leaving 14 bases between the germline ends. The germline gives CDR1 SGDLS, CDR2 YYNGEE. CDR3 sequence (DNA): TGTGCCAGCAGCGTAGATTACAGTCCGGGGTATGGCTACACCTTC. Residues: CASSVDYSPGYGYTF. The complete variable domain, with remaining parts taken from reference TRBV9 and TRBJ1-2, reads DSGVTQTPKHLITATGQRVTLRCSPRSGDLSVYWYQQSLDQGLQFLIQYYNGEERAKGNILERFSAQQFPDLHSELNLSSLELGDSALYFCASSVDYSPGYGYTFGSGTRLTVV.

The CDR3 nucleotides read TGTGCCAGCTCACCAAATCGACAGGGGAACACTGAAGCTTTCTTT. Translating it yields CASSPNRQGNTEAFF. V gene TRBV18 combines with J gene TRBJ1-1; 7 bases align to TRBD1. J gave up 1 base and V 2 bases, and 4 bases lay outside the gene matches. Germline V gene lookup returns CDR1 KGHSH and CDR2 LQKENI. This CDR3 is 15 amino acids long.

The chain uses TRBV6-5 and TRBJ1-6, with D unclear. The germline CDR1 and CDR2 sequences are MNHEY and SVGAGI. The CDR3 length is 16 residues. Trimming pared 0 bases from V and 10 bases from J, leaving 16 bases between. Here the CDR3 DNA reads TGTGCCAGCAGTTACTCGAAGGAAGGGCCGGGATCACCCCTCCACTTT. This gives the protein CASSYSKEGPGSPLHF.

This clone was seen only once. CDR3 coding DNA: TGTGCCAGCAGCTTAGAGGCGGGATCGAACACTGAAGCTTTCTTT. This translates into CASSLEAGSNTEAFF. The chain carries TRBV7-6 and TRBJ1-1, with unresolved D. V gave up 1 base and J gave up 1 base, with 10 bases separating them. Germline lookup yields CDR1 SGHVS and CDR2 FNYEAQ. The CDR3 is 15 residues long.

A remark on this clone: At one of its ends the junction is not consistent with the germline gene, which may arise from a read error. This chain connects TRBV9 to TRBJ2-1, with 9 positions matching TRBD1. This CDR3 region has 17 residues. Germline lookup yields CDR1 SGDLS and CDR2 YYNGEE. The CDR3 nucleotides read TGTGCCAGCAGCGTAGAGGGACAGGGTTGGTCCTTCAATGAGCAGTTCTTC. Translating gives CASSVEGQGWSFNEQFF.

The chain joins TRBV29-1 to TRBJ1-4; the match to TRBD1 covers 10 bases. The CDR3 length is 14 residues. Germline CDR1 and CDR2: SQVTM and ANQGSEA. The V segment lost 7 bases and the J segment 13 bases; nucleotides outside the gene matches: 15. The CDR3 DNA reads as TGCAGCGCGGGGGGACAGGGGTCCGATGGGTCACTGTTTTTT. Protein sequence: CSAGGQGSDGSLFF.

CDR3 DNA: TGCAGCGTTGATTCGGTCCGGACAGGGAGCTACACCTTC. Translated, it gives CSVDSVRTGSYTF. The chain joins TRBV29-1 to TRBJ1-2; 8 bases fit TRBD1. Germline V gives CDR1 SQVTM, CDR2 ANQGSEA. J was trimmed by 9 bases and V by 3 bases; bases with no gene match: 9. This CDR3 is built from 13 residues.

This clone is a singleton in its sample. V and J are TRBV6-6 and TRBJ2-2; possible D gene TRBD1, 5 bases. V dropped 2 bases and J dropped 7 bases, with 14 bases sitting between them. Per germline, CDR1 MNHNY and CDR2 SVGAGI (reference sequence). The CDR3 length is 15 residues. The CDR3 region is CASSYPWGEDGELFF. CDR3 coding DNA: TGTGCCAGCAGTTACCCTTGGGGCGAGGACGGGGAGCTGTTTTTT.

In nucleotides, the CDR3 is TGTGCCAGCAGCGAGACCCGTAGTCTAGCGAACCGGAATGAGCAGTTCTTC. Protein: CASSETRSLANRNEQFF. The rearrangement joins TRBV7-9 to TRBJ2-1; tentatively, D is TRBD2 (6 bases). The V gene's germline CDR1 is SEHNR and CDR2 FQNEAQ (reference sequence). The CDR3 contains 17 residues. The V end was cut by 5 bases, the J end by 7 bases, with 24 bases between.

This chain links TRBV5-4 with TRBJ2-6; a possible D gene is TRBD1 (5 bases). Deletions cut 0 bases from V and 9 bases from J, with 13 bases between. The CDR3 consists of 15 residues. Germline V CDR1 and CDR2: SGHNT, YYREEE (reference sequence). This CDR3 reads CASSLESTVGNVLTF. Written as DNA, the CDR3 is TGTGCCAGCAGCTTGGAATCGACAGTCGGCAACGTCCTGACTTTC.

The rearrangement joins TRBV7-9 to TRBJ2-7; possible D gene TRBD2, 5 bases. The CDR3 loop spans 12 amino acids. Germline CDR1 reads SEHNR; CDR2 reads FQNEAQ (reference sequence). With 1 base removed from V and 9 bases from J, the gap between germline ends came to 10 bases. The CDR3 spells CASSLVAGRQYF. In DNA form, the CDR3 reads TGTGCCAGCAGCTTAGTGGCGGGCCGGCAGTACTTC.

The chain recombines TRBV29-1 with TRBJ2-1; D is possibly TRBD1 (5 bases). Trimming left V 8 bases short and J 4 bases short, with 9 bases between. The CDR3 is 11 residues long. Germline V gene lookup returns CDR1 SQVTM and CDR2 ANQGSEA. The CDR3, as DNA: TGCAGCAGTCAGGGTTACAATGAGCAGTTCTTC. Protein product: CSSQGYNEQFF.